The present entry profiles one TCR beta chain with its context. It lacks a known antigen. The record has no base qualities; no much larger clone is one base away. The data were taken from a study of shared clonotypes between healthy human individuals (dated by TCRdb to the early 2020s). In terms of the full investigation: The cohort comprised a couple of women and a few men aged 18 to 49 years. To increase sequencing depth and limit assay-specific biases, TCR repertoire library preparation and sequencing were carried out by different laboratories using diverse techniques. The study deeply sequenced blood TCR repertoires of five healthy adults to estimate repertoire size and the extent of clonotype sharing between individuals. Per donor, three plates each were used for CD4 naive and CD4 memory, two for CD8 naive, and one for CD8 memory. Each donor's leukapheresis produced roughly between roughly 0.85 and 9.5 billion PBMCs.

Using the deep immunoSEQ assay, multiplex PCR amplified TCR CDR3 regions from genomic DNA. Genomic DNA extracted from each cell subset was distributed evenly over all wells of several immunoSEQ 96-well plates, and each plate served as one replicate. For sorted subsets, each replicate PCR was loaded with approximately 0.2 ug genomic DNA, equivalent to roughly 30,000 T cell genomes. Purified libraries were measured with a Qubit 3.0 fluorometer, size-checked on a Bioanalyzer 2100, and measured again with the KAPA Library Quantification kit. Every immunoSEQ 96-well plate was sequenced on a separate single-read 150-cycle Illumina NextSeq 550 flow cell. As for how the authors treated the data: Because only junctional sequences without quality scores were contained in the immunoSEQ output, filtering matching that applied to full-length reads could not be performed. To assign V/J genes and CDR3, sequences were annotated using PyIR, a Python wrapper for IgBLAST v1.9, with IMGT germline references. Reads with weak V/J assignments (E-value above 1e-6), missing CDR3, stop codons, out-of-frame junctions, or ambiguous translated residues were removed. V3J clonotypes were defined by identical inferred V gene, J gene, and CDR3 amino acid sequence. Percentage overlap between repertoires was computed as shared unique clonotypes divided by the size of the smaller repertoire. RTK rarefaction, the Chao1 estimator, and Recon v2.1 estimates of unobserved clonotypes were used to assess repertoire richness. For all TCRbeta clonotypes obtained by the gDNA method from several donors, generation probabilities were computed with OLGA. In its TCRdb copy, this immuneACCESS table keeps in-frame sequences only and misses some clones. Where compared with another copy, unresolved V genes explain less than half of these, and the others have no known cause. V and J calls and clone size are given by that table; D and trimming were obtained from the DNA. Within this sample are millions of clones, with 85% to 95% of them counted one time only. The ten most abundant clones make up around 0.13% of the sample.

The CDR1 and CDR2 encoded by the germline V gene are MDHEN and SYDVKM. Trimming costs V 7 bases and J 6 bases, and their ends lie 15 bases apart. Measured from the cysteine to the phenylalanine, the CDR3 is 13 residues long. The retained sequence is limited to the CDR3, 39 bases, with the frame set at the first base. The donors were healthy, HIV-negative adults who had no recently reported acute infections or vaccinations. All donors were Caucasian adults living in Nashville, Tennessee, USA. CD4+ T cells were enriched through magnetic negative selection, after which naive cells were positively selected on CD45RA and the remaining negative fraction served as the memory subset. After blood collection by leukapheresis, PBMCs were isolated using Ficoll-Histopaque density gradient centrifugation and then cryopreserved in the vapor phase of liquid nitrogen. Purity and quantity of every magnetically sorted T cell population were checked by analytical flow cytometry. Each sorted fraction had its genomic DNA isolated and then quantified by UV absorbance on a Nanodrop 2000c.

Overall study results and their limits: Across a handful of donors, approximately 4.6% of naive CD4, roughly 3.5% of naive CD8, roughly 2.2% of memory CD4, and roughly 0.41% of memory CD8 clonotypes were shared. Higher generation probabilities were observed for clonotypes shared by all four sorted-subset donors than for non-shared clonotypes. Sampling was limited to blood, and TCR repertoires in tissue likely differ from TCR repertoires in blood. Larger estimated clonotype richness was generally found for naive subsets than for memory subsets. Pairwise subsampling indicated that sequencing depth was expected to affect the degree of clonotype sharing among donors. Because the study included only a small number of donors, the genetic and exposure-history diversity represented was limited. Even with the large sequencing depth, rarefaction of the sorted-subset datasets indicated that sequencing was incomplete.

The sequenced sample was naive CD4+ T cells sorted from blood. In light of the paper, this sample's cell subset or site label describes: CD45RA+ positively selected. The chain links TRBV28 with TRBJ1-1, with the D gene uncertain. The receptor was isolated from a man between 18 and 29 years old in good health. The CDR3 is CASTPGGAAEAFF. The bases are TGTGCCAGCACCCCCGGAGGCGCCGCTGAAGCTTTCTTT.